This TCR beta chain was identified during a study of CD8 T cells in ankylosing spondylitis. This CDR3 contains 13 residues. V lost 4 bases to trimming and J lost 0 bases, with 9 bases between them. Germline CDR1 and CDR2: SQVTM and ANQGSEA. TCRdb reprocessed the 5' RACE reads with MiXCR, giving one entry per CDR3 protein. The repertoire holds around 250,000 distinct CDR3 sequences, with 15% to 20% as singletons. The sample holds many counts of this clonotype. What it binds is not known. General study points: Ankylosing spondylitis blood appeared to be characterized by a TCR beta motif of roughly eight highly homologous variants. Disease-linked clones reportedly showed significant enrichment in matched ankylosing spondylitis synovial fluid.

The source is a male donor with ankylosing spondylitis or in good health (not recorded which). This chain uses TRBV29-1 with TRBJ2-5; unclear D gene. What was sequenced was blood, either unsorted or a sorted T cell fraction (not recorded which). CDR3 sequence (DNA): TGCAGCGTTGCCCCGGTCTACCAAGAGACCCAGTACTTC. Protein product: CSVAPVYQETQYF.